The source of this TCR beta chain is a study of cytomegalovirus exposure and HLA in healthy donors. Primers: 60 Vbeta forward and 13 Jbeta reverse. The protocol was immunoSEQ multiplex PCR, while the TCRdb copy is restricted to in-frame clones and leaves out a portion. The profile covers about 170,000 clones, with around 85% appearing a single time and 1% taken by the ten largest. Regarding this clone: As yet, its antigen is unknown.

Study-wide results and caveats: Later on, analysis showed that most CMV-associated TCR beta chains appeared to be HLA-restricted.

Sequencing was done on a sample of PBMCs. This TCR was recovered from a boy between 2 and 10 years old in good health and CMV-seronegative.

For the CDR3, the DNA is TGTGCCAGCAGCTTAGATGGAACCCGGGGTGAAAAACTGTTTTTT. This encodes CASSLDGTRGEKLFF. This chain links TRBV7-2 with TRBJ1-4; no firm D call. The CDR3 runs 15 residues. The V gene's germline CDR1 is SGHTA and CDR2 FQGNSA. V was clipped by 1 base and J by 7 bases, with 13 bases between them.